The rows below give T cell receptor beta chains drawn from one sample of a study of shared clonotypes between healthy human individuals. Method: immunoSEQ multiplex PCR; TCRdb's copy keeps in-frame clones and lacks some. This table has some 800,000 clones, 80% to 95% appearing once. Sample: naive CD8+ T cells sorted from blood. The receptors stem from a man younger than 40 in good health. Both conserved end residues are part of each CDR3. A D gene is named only where the DNA matches it firmly. Only some rows state a clone size, as once, few, many or a class for expanded clones.

cdr3_nt cdr3_aa j_call v_call clone_size d_call cdr3_length
TGTGCCACCATGGGGAACTATGGCTACACCTTC CATMGNYGYTF TRBJ1-2 TRBV28 NA NA 11
TGTGCCAGCGCGAGGGGGGACTGGACCTCCTACGAGCAGTACTTC CASARGDWTSYEQYF TRBJ2-7 TRBV7-6 NA NA 15
TGTGCCAGCAGTTCTAGCAGGACATACAATGAGCAGTTCTTC CASSSSRTYNEQFF TRBJ2-1 TRBV28 NA NA 14
TGCGCCAGCAGTGAGAGCGGCGCTGAAGCTTTCTTT CASSESGAEAFF TRBJ1-1 TRBV10-2 few NA 12
TGCGCCAGCAGTGATCTCCAGGGAGGCCTCGACGAGCAGTACTTC CASSDLQGGLDEQYF TRBJ2-7 TRBV10-1 few NA 15
TGTGCCAGCAGTTCCACCAGGGTTAACACTGAAGCTTTCTTT CASSSTRVNTEAFF TRBJ1-1 TRBV6-5 NA NA 14
TGTGCCAGCAGTTTTTCAGTGGGTACAGAGACCCAGTACTTC CASSFSVGTETQYF TRBJ2-5 TRBV28 NA NA 14
TGCAGCGTTGATTGGGGGGTAACCGGGGAGCTGTTTTTT CSVDWGVTGELFF TRBJ2-2 TRBV29-1 once NA 13
TGTGCCAGCAGCGTTACAGGGGAATTTAACTATGGCTACACCTTC CASSVTGEFNYGYTF TRBJ1-2 TRBV9 NA TRBD1 15
TGTGCCAGCAGCCCAGGGACTAGGGCTTACGAGCAGTACTTC CASSPGTRAYEQYF TRBJ2-7 TRBV7-2 few TRBD2 14
TGTGCCAGCAGCTTAGTGGGAAGCACAGATACGCAGTATTTT CASSLVGSTDTQYF TRBJ2-3 TRBV11-1 NA NA 14
TGTGCCAGCAGCTCCTACGGACTAAGCTCCTACGAGCAGTACTTC CASSSYGLSSYEQYF TRBJ2-7 TRBV14 NA NA 15
TGTGCTAGTGGTCCCCACCTTTACGAGCAGTACTTC CASGPHLYEQYF TRBJ2-7 TRBV12-5 NA NA 12
TGTGCCAGCAGTTTAGGGCAGGGGGCTGGTGAGACCCAGTACTTC CASSLGQGAGETQYF TRBJ2-5 TRBV27 NA TRBD1 15
TGTGCCAGCATTCGCAATGAGCAGTTCTTC CASIRNEQFF TRBJ2-1 TRBV2 NA NA 10
TGTGCCAGCAGCGGACACCTTAGCACAGATACGCAGTATTTT CASSGHLSTDTQYF TRBJ2-3 TRBV9 NA NA 14
TGTGCCAGCAGCTTATCAACAGGGGGGCCCTCTGGGGCCAACGTCCTGACTTTC CASSLSTGGPSGANVLTF TRBJ2-6 TRBV7-9 NA TRBD1 18
TGCGCCAGCAGCTTCCGGGGAGCCGACATGAACACTGAAGCTTTCTTT CASSFRGADMNTEAFF TRBJ1-1 TRBV5-1 NA NA 16
TGTGCCAGCAGCCCCCGACAGGGAGATTTAGCGGGAGGGGGGGAGCAGTTCTTC CASSPRQGDLAGGGEQFF TRBJ2-1 TRBV7-6 NA TRBD2 18
TGCAGTGCCAACAGGGTAGAGACCCAGTACTTC CSANRVETQYF TRBJ2-5 TRBV20-1 NA NA 11
TGTGCCAGCAGCGTAGCGGGGACAGACTACAATGAGCAGTTCTTC CASSVAGTDYNEQFF TRBJ2-1 TRBV9 NA TRBD1 15
TGTGCCAGCAGCCTACTACCCGACACTGAAGCTTTCTTT CASSLLPDTEAFF TRBJ1-1 TRBV6-1 NA NA 13
TGTGCCAGCAGTAACAGGGTAGGGGGCACAGATACGCAGTATTTT CASSNRVGGTDTQYF TRBJ2-3 TRBV27 NA NA 15
TGCGCCAGCAGTGAGTCGCCTTTTCTAGCGGGAGCCTACGAGCAGTACTTC CASSESPFLAGAYEQYF TRBJ2-7 TRBV10-2 NA TRBD2 17
TGTGCCAGTCTCGGACAGGGGATGTACAATCAGCCCCAGCATTTT CASLGQGMYNQPQHF TRBJ1-5 TRBV19 few TRBD1 15
TGTGCCAGCAGTGAACGGGGACAGGGGTTCGAAAAACTGTTTTTT CASSERGQGFEKLFF TRBJ1-4 TRBV6-1 NA TRBD1 15
TGTGCCAGCAGCCCGGGGGGAGCTAACTATGGCTACACCTTC CASSPGGANYGYTF TRBJ1-2 TRBV7-9 NA NA 14
TGTGCCAGCAGTCCGGGACAGGGTTACAATGAGCAGTTCTTC CASSPGQGYNEQFF TRBJ2-1 TRBV6-1 NA TRBD1 14
TGTGCCAGCAGCCCCCTACCACAGGGTTATGACTACGAGCAGTACTTC CASSPLPQGYDYEQYF TRBJ2-7 TRBV7-9 NA NA 16
TGTGCCACCAGCTTTCAAGGGGACTACTATGGCTACACCTTC CATSFQGDYYGYTF TRBJ1-2 TRBV15 NA NA 14
TGTGCCACCAGCAGAGAAGACAGCCCTAGCACAGATACGCAGTATTTT CATSREDSPSTDTQYF TRBJ2-3 TRBV15 NA NA 16